These T cell receptor beta chains were read from a single sample in a study of T cell responses to AZD1222 COVID-19 vaccine. Sequenced by immunoSEQ multiplex PCR; TCRdb stores in-frame clones only, minus some. The profile shows about 150,000 clones, 80% to 95% of them singletons. Here the sequenced sample was peripheral blood, taken 28 days after the second AZD1222 dose. The receptors originated from an adult who received the AZD1222 COVID-19 vaccine. The CDR3 runs from the conserved cysteine through the conserved F or W. The order of the fields is CDR3 DNA, CDR3 protein, J gene, V gene, clone size, D gene. D genes are given only for firm matches. The size entry is marked missing in some rows and otherwise reads once, few, many or a size class.

TGTGCCAGTACTTTTGGGAGGTCGAACACTGAAGCTTTCTTT | CASTFGRSNTEAFF | TRBJ1-1 | TRBV19 | NA | NA
TGTGCCAGCAGCCAAGATACCCTCTCTGGGGCCAACGTCCTGACTTTC | CASSQDTLSGANVLTF | TRBJ2-6 | TRBV3-1/TRBV3-2 | NA | NA
TGTGCCAGCTCACCATCCTCGAGCCGCTACGAGCAGTACTTC | CASSPSSSRYEQYF | TRBJ2-7 | TRBV18 | NA | NA
TGTGCCTGGAGGGGACAGGGAGACTGGCAGCCCCAGCATTTT | CAWRGQGDWQPQHF | TRBJ1-5 | TRBV30 | NA | TRBD1
TGTGCCAGCAGCCCCCAGGGGGCCAGCTCCTACAATGAGCAGTTCTTC | CASSPQGASSYNEQFF | TRBJ2-1 | TRBV5-4 | once | TRBD1
TGTGCCAGCAGCCCTTGGGACAGGGGTACTGACACCATATATTTT | CASSPWDRGTDTIYF | TRBJ1-3 | TRBV28 | NA | TRBD1
TGTGCCAGCAGCTTAGCCGCGGGAGGGCGGCTCGGGGAGCTGTTTTTT | CASSLAAGGRLGELFF | TRBJ2-2 | TRBV7-6 | NA | TRBD2
TGTGCCAGCAGTTTAGGGACTCAAACATCAAAAACAGATACGCAGTATTTT | CASSLGTQTSKTDTQYF | TRBJ2-3 | TRBV27 | few | NA
TGTGCCATCAGCAAAGACGGAACTGGGGCCAACGTCCTGACTTTC | CAISKDGTGANVLTF | TRBJ2-6 | TRBV10-3 | NA | NA
TGTGCCAGCAGCCAAGGGACAGACCAAGAGACCCAGTACTTC | CASSQGTDQETQYF | TRBJ2-5 | TRBV3-1/TRBV3-2 | NA | NA
TGTGCCTGGAGGAGGGGGAACACTGAAGCTTTCTTT | CAWRRGNTEAFF | TRBJ1-1 | TRBV30 | NA | NA
TGTGCTAGTGTCCAGGGGGGACTAGCGGGAGCGGTCCAGTACTTC | CASVQGGLAGAVQYF | TRBJ2-5 | TRBV12-5 | once | TRBD2
TGTGCCAGTAGTATTGGACCCAGAGGGAACACTGAAGCTTTCTTT | CASSIGPRGNTEAFF | TRBJ1-1 | TRBV19 | NA | NA
TGTGCCAGTAGTGAGACAGGGGGCTATGGCTACACCTTC | CASSETGGYGYTF | TRBJ1-2 | TRBV19 | NA | TRBD1
TGCAGCGTTTTACACGTCGTCGGGGGACCGACAGGGTCTTGGGGTTTCTCCTACGAGCAGTACTTC | CSVLHVVGGPTGSWGFSYEQYF | TRBJ2-7 | TRBV29-1 | NA | NA